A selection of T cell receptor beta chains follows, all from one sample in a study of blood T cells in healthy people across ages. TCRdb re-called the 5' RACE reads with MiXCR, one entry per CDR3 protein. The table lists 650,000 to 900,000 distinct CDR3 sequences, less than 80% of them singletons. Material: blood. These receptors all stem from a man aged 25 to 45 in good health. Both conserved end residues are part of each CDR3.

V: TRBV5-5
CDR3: CASSLAGGDQPQHF

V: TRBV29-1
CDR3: CSVEEGDGIYGYNF

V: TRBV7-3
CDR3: CATIRGLLSYEQYF

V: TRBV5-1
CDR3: CASSLASVTGFSAEAFF

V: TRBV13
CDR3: CASSLRRPGGDTQYF

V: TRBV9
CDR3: CASSVDDGGVRAQYF

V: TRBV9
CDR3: CASSVGGRGRDEQYF

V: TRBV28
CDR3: CASGDLGGTDTQYF

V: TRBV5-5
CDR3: CASSVTGLDQPQHF

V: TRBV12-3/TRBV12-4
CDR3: CASSPSSPGYNNQPQHF

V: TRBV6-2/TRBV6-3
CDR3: CASSYPRDLSTDTQYF

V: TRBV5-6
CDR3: CASSLAGQENIQYF

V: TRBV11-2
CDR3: CASSQGAQETQYF

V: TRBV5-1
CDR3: CASSGVDTEAFF

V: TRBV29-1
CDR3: CSVAGGKDQPQHF

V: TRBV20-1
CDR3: CSARVQGRGLYEQYF

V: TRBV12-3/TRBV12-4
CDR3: CASSLWGGSQGGEKLFF

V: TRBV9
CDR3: CASSVGGGGALDEQFF

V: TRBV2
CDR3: CASRERRQGNEQYF

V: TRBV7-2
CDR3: CASSVGRASYEQYF

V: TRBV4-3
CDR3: CASSQEEGHSGGGTDTQYF

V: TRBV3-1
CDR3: CASSQVLRSGWTGELFF

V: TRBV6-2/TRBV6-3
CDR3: CASSYSGNLRDRGHYEQFF

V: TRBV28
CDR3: CASTPRDNEQFF

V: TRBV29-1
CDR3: CSVGDRGYGYTF

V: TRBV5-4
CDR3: CASSPGGDDSYNEQYF

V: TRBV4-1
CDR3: CASSQIQAQETQYF

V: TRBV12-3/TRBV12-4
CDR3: CASITEITNTGELFF

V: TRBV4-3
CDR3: CASSQELWTGGYEQYF

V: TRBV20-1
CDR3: CSAPSGGYTF